This T cell receptor (beta chain) comes out of a study of T-cell memory formation after mild COVID-19. TCRdb analysed the 5' RACE reads with MiXCR anew, one entry per CDR3 protein. The sample shows more than 250,000 distinct CDR3 sequences, approximately 15% of them seen only once. This clonotype was detected a few times. The CDR3 length is 16 residues. Germline CDR1 reads LGHNA; CDR2 reads YSLEER. The V and J ends lost 0 bases and 3 bases, in that order; junction bases with no gene match: 4. The sample comprised PBMCs or a T cell subset sorted from them (not recorded which). This TCR was sampled from a man younger than 30 who had mild COVID-19 (a few samples of this study predate the infection). Cell type and time point are not known. The gene calls are TRBV4-3 and TRBJ1-5; 8 bases map to TRBD1. This CDR3 reads CASSQDTGGSNQPQHF. The CDR3 DNA reads TGCGCCAGCAGCCAAGATACAGGGGGTTCCAATCAGCCCCAGCATTTT.